These T cell receptor beta chains were read from a single sample in a study of OX40 agonist ivuxolimab in advanced cancers. Method: immunoSEQ multiplex PCR; TCRdb's copy keeps in-frame clones and lacks some. The profile covers about 26,000 clones, with roughly 90% appearing a single time and just under 20% taken by the ten largest. The starting material was CD4+ or CD8+ T cells sorted from blood, obtained in a trial of the OX40 agonist ivuxolimab. All receptors derive from an adult with an advanced solid tumor such as melanoma, head and neck, liver or kidney cancer. The CDR3 runs from the conserved cysteine through the conserved F or W. Fields, in order: J gene, D gene, CDR3 length, clone size, V gene, CDR3 protein, CDR3 DNA. D genes are given only for firm matches. For some rows the clone size is stated as once, few or many, or as a class when expanded; others skip it.

TRBJ2-1,.,17,.,TRBV27,CASSSPRLVGGIDEQFF,TGTGCCAGCAGTTCCCCCAGACTAGTCGGGGGTATCGATGAGCAGTTCTTC
TRBJ1-1,.,13,.,TRBV19,CASSMGGNTEAFF,TGTGCCAGTAGTATGGGGGGTAACACTGAAGCTTTCTTT
TRBJ2-2,TRBD1,21,.,TRBV28,CASSLPTPRDRLVLVTGELFF,TGTGCCAGCAGTCTCCCGACGCCCCGGGACAGGCTTGTTTTGGTCACCGGGGAGCTGTTTTTT
TRBJ2-1,.,13,.,TRBV10-3,CAITNRTFNEQFF,TGTGCCATCACCAACAGGACTTTCAATGAGCAGTTCTTC
TRBJ2-1,.,11,once,TRBV7-9,CASSKPNEQFF,TGTGCCAGCAGCAAGCCCAATGAGCAGTTCTTC
TRBJ2-1,.,12,.,TRBV19,CASSIKGNEQFF,TGTGCCAGTAGTATAAAAGGCAATGAGCAGTTCTTC
TRBJ2-3,.,14,.,TRBV4-1,CASSQEKATDTQYF,TGCGCCAGCAGCCAAGAAAAGGCTACAGATACGCAGTATTTT
TRBJ2-7,TRBD1,14,.,TRBV9,CASSVEGAGNEQYF,TGTGCCAGCAGCGTAGAGGGGGCGGGCAACGAGCAGTACTTC
TRBJ2-1,TRBD1,14,once,TRBV19,CASSVWDRDNEQFF,TGTGCCAGTAGTGTTTGGGACAGAGACAATGAGCAGTTCTTC
TRBJ2-7,.,12,.,TRBV29-1,CSVEAVPSEQYF,TGCAGCGTTGAAGCAGTTCCCAGCGAGCAGTACTTC
TRBJ2-5,.,14,.,TRBV6-5,CASSQDGGQETQYF,TGTGCCAGCAGCCAGGACGGCGGTCAAGAGACCCAGTACTTC
TRBJ2-1,.,14,.,TRBV6-5,CASCRQGGYNEQFF,TGTGCCAGTTGTCGGCAGGGTGGATACAATGAGCAGTTCTTC
TRBJ2-7,TRBD1,15,.,TRBV10-2,CASRAGTGGSYEQYF,TGCGCCAGCAGGGCCGGGACAGGGGGCTCGTACGAGCAGTACTTC
TRBJ1-2,TRBD1,14,.,TRBV15,CATSRDQGASGYTF,TGTGCCACCAGCAGAGATCAGGGGGCGAGTGGCTACACCTTC
TRBJ1-1,.,15,.,TRBV5-1,CASSPRGEGNAEAFF,TGCGCCAGCAGCCCCCGGGGGGAAGGCAACGCTGAAGCTTTCTTT
TRBJ1-3,.,16,.,TRBV7-2,CASSLPGRNSGNTIYF,TGTGCCAGCAGCTTGCCCGGACGAAACTCTGGAAACACCATATATTTT
TRBJ2-1,TRBD2,15,.,TRBV5-1,CASSPGLAGENEQFF,TGCGCCAGCAGCCCGGGACTAGCGGGAGAAAATGAGCAGTTCTTC
TRBJ2-5,TRBD2,18,.,TRBV11-2,CASSLVASGGAEPETQYF,TGTGCCAGCAGCTTAGTGGCTAGCGGGGGGGCCGAACCGGAGACCCAGTACTTC
TRBJ1-3,.,12,.,TRBV4-1,CASSPGTNTIYF,TGCGCCAGCAGCCCGGGGACTAACACCATATATTTT
TRBJ2-1,TRBD2,14,.,TRBV9,CASSSAGGPYEQFF,TGTGCCAGCAGCTCAGCGGGAGGGCCGTATGAGCAGTTCTTC
TRBJ2-7,.,11,.,TRBV6-6,CASSYSGEQYF,TGTGCCAGCAGTTACTCGGGAGAGCAGTACTTC
TRBJ2-7,TRBD1,14,.,TRBV4-3,CASSQAGTGGEQYF,TGCGCCAGCAGCCAAGCCGGGACAGGGGGTGAGCAGTACTTC
TRBJ2-2,TRBD1,16,.,TRBV7-9,CAPTLMGQGESGELFF,TGTGCACCCACCCTAATGGGACAGGGAGAATCCGGGGAGCTGTTTTTT
TRBJ2-7,TRBD1,13,.,TRBV27,CASALHTGGGQYF,TGTGCCAGCGCGCTACACACAGGGGGCGGGCAGTACTTC
TRBJ2-3,.,17,.,TRBV5-1,CASSLGTSTGLQDTQYF,TGCGCCAGCAGCTTGGGAACGTCAACAGGATTACAAGATACGCAGTATTTT
TRBJ2-1,.,14,.,TRBV4-2,CASSQPRPDNEQFF,TGTGCCAGCAGCCAACCCAGGCCGGACAATGAGCAGTTCTTC
TRBJ2-7,.,16,.,TRBV15,CATSGLPGTISYEQYF,TGTGCCACCAGCGGACTTCCCGGGACCATATCCTACGAGCAGTACTTC
TRBJ2-1,TRBD2,15,.,TRBV2,CASYGLAGGNNEQFF,TGTGCCAGCTACGGACTAGCGGGGGGGAACAATGAGCAGTTCTTC
TRBJ2-3,.,15,.,TRBV27,CASSSSRSAADTQYF,TGTGCCAGCAGTTCTTCTAGGAGCGCGGCAGATACGCAGTATTTT
TRBJ2-7,.,13,once,TRBV6-5,CASSYTENYEQYF,TGTGCCAGCAGTTACACAGAAAACTACGAGCAGTACTTC
TRBJ2-1,.,13,.,TRBV4-3,CASSQGAYNEQFF,TGCGCCAGCAGTCAGGGAGCCTACAATGAGCAGTTCTTC
TRBJ2-3,TRBD2,17,.,TRBV25-1,CASSPGTSGGLTDTQYF,TGTGCCAGCAGCCCCGGGACTAGCGGGGGACTCACAGATACGCAGTATTTT
TRBJ1-3,.,13,.,TRBV2,CASSEGGRNTIYF,TGTGCCAGCAGTGAAGGGGGGAGAAACACCATATATTTT
TRBJ1-6,TRBD1,16,once,TRBV7-2,CASSPTYGQGRSPLHF,TGTGCCAGCAGCCCAACCTATGGACAGGGTCGTTCACCCCTCCACTTT
TRBJ1-1,.,17,.,TRBV4-2,CASSPTLYQGLNTEAFF,TGTGCCAGCAGCCCTACCCTTTATCAGGGGCTGAACACTGAAGCTTTCTTT
TRBJ2-3,.,15,.,TRBV9,CASSDFSGSTDTQYF,TGTGCCAGCAGCGACTTCAGCGGGAGCACAGATACGCAGTATTTT
TRBJ1-1,TRBD1,14,.,TRBV6-5,CASSWDRMNTEAFF,TGTGCCAGCAGTTGGGACAGAATGAACACTGAAGCTTTCTTT
TRBJ2-7,TRBD1,14,.,TRBV19,CASSAGTESYEQYF,TGTGCCAGTAGCGCCGGGACAGAGTCATACGAGCAGTACTTC
TRBJ1-2,.,12,.,TRBV29-1,CSVWDHRDGYTF,TGCAGCGTTTGGGACCATAGGGATGGCTACACCTTC
TRBJ2-5,.,15,.,TRBV7-9,CASSPVVRGQETQYF,TGTGCCAGCAGCCCCGTGGTTCGGGGCCAAGAGACCCAGTACTTC
TRBJ2-1,.,11,large,TRBV9,CASSPGNEQFF,TGTGCCAGCAGCCCAGGCAATGAGCAGTTCTTC
TRBJ2-2,.,12,.,TRBV7-9,CARDPITGELFF,TGTGCCCGAGACCCGATCACCGGGGAGCTGTTTTTT